Listed below are T cell receptor beta chains from one sample, sequenced in a study of PD-1 blockade in classical Hodgkin lymphoma. Using immunoSEQ multiplex PCR, the repertoire was profiled, and TCRdb retains in-frame clones only, with some absent. Here the sample spans more than 11,000 clones, more than 75% being singletons. Sequenced material: peripheral blood mononuclear cells (PBMCs), taken at baseline. The origin of the receptors is a human donor with classical Hodgkin lymphoma. Each CDR3 is given with its conserved first and last residue. A D gene is named only where the DNA matches it firmly.

v_gene,d_gene,CDR3aa
TRBV28,-,CASRGAGESSYEQYF
TRBV6-4,TRBD1,CASSRTGGADTQYF
TRBV29-1,-,CSVVKLIGEHQYF
TRBV5-1,-,CASSWLMSGYGYTF
TRBV27,-,CASSFGFGNSPLHF
TRBV9,-,CASSVGGFNEQFF
TRBV9,-,CASSTGVGPNTGELFF
TRBV11-2,-,CASSSNTGSGNTIYF
TRBV7-8,-,CASSPHGGVSGNTIYF
TRBV27,-,CASSRKGQGAYEQYF
TRBV6-6,-,CASSYSLSPDTQYF
TRBV19,TRBD1,CASSSTRQGYGYTF
TRBV20-1,-,CSARDRRAQYF
TRBV2,-,CASSERAGDGKLFF
TRBV25-1,TRBD1,CASSDLTRTGDEQYF
TRBV5-1,-,CASSLDRAENNSPLHF
TRBV9,-,CASSEGMARATNEKLFF
TRBV23-1,-,CASGPRGSGANVLTF
TRBV2,-,CASRQMKETQYF
TRBV5-6,-,CASSLLSTGETEAFF
TRBV6-6,TRBD1,CASSRTRQGGETQYF
TRBV6-5,TRBD1,CASSYSRTGGNYGYTF
TRBV10-3,-,CAISESSDTQYF
TRBV9,TRBD1,CASSVGGGTVYGYTF
TRBV4-1,TRBD2,CASSPLERGGQSTQYF
TRBV2,-,CASSIDGDQPQHF
TRBV6-5,-,CASSYSIRGETQYF
TRBV10-3,-,CAISELTTLFNYGYTF
TRBV7-2,-,CASSPRNTLREQYF
TRBV6-5,-,CASSPRRAGGGYTF
TRBV7-9,-,CASSLSRAHQPQHF
TRBV18,-,CASSPTVSDTQYF
TRBV10-3,TRBD1,CAIRGQTITNYGYTF
TRBV29-1,TRBD2,CSVESSGGTYEQYF
TRBV19,-,CASSIQGGFGRDNQPQHF
TRBV6-5,TRBD1,CASRLGTGNDEQYF
TRBV4-2,TRBD1,CASSERTGVGNTIYF
TRBV4-1,TRBD1,CASSQVQGWVNTEAFF
TRBV19,TRBD1,CASSIPGTGGQPQHF